A selection of T cell receptor beta chains follows, all from one sample in a study of T cell responses to AZD1222 COVID-19 vaccine. Clones were read by immunoSEQ multiplex PCR, and TCRdb kept only the in-frame ones, dropping some. The sample holds 130,000 to 150,000 clones; over 85% are singletons and the top ten take approximately 1.5%. This specimen was peripheral blood, taken on day 0 of AZD1222 vaccination. Receptors originate from an adult in good health. The CDR3 runs from the conserved cysteine through the conserved F or W. The order of the fields is V gene, CDR3 protein.

>TRBV28
CASSFGGGEQFF
>TRBV20-1
CSASLGYYGYTF
>TRBV15
CATSRDQRARGLPQHF
>TRBV27
CASSLRGLNTEAFF
>TRBV5-4
CASSPGRGSEAFF
>TRBV27
CVTDRDSPLNTEAFF
>TRBV6-5
CASSYSNGPYEQYF
>TRBV7-9
CASSLAPGSTNTEAFF
>TRBV5-1
CASSLGEAGLSSYNEQFF
>TRBV5-6
CASSSDFTGELFF
>TRBV10-3
CAIRPTNRDSINTDTQYF
>TRBV19
CASRLGLEQFF
>TRBV5-4
CASSYLSEQFF
>TRBV11-2
CASSLEAGLSGETQYF
>TRBV11-1
CASSLSGTSTDTQYF
>TRBV2
CASSPSEGETEAFF
>TRBV28
CASRRDGGNVLTF
>TRBV27
CASSLLGQDSPLHF
>TRBV21-1
CASSKLQTGLSNEQFF
>TRBV6-5
CASRGALWTEAFF
>TRBV9
CASSVAASGRSGGNEQFF
>TRBV10-3
CAISVTSSYEQYF
>TRBV7-6
CASSLGPGSGNTIYF
>TRBV18
CASSPPGGQDTQYF
>TRBV5-6
CASSLELAGDTEAFF
>TRBV25-1
CASSGNFNTGELFF
>TRBV4-2
CASSQDPQGGYTF
>TRBV9
CASSVEGRNTEAFF
>TRBV27
CASSLLSGTPYEQYF
>TRBV2
CASSLFPPRGSGSPTDTQYF
>TRBV5-4
CASSLVLGGGANVLTF
>TRBV20-1
CSALSSYEQYF
>TRBV21-1
CASTPGTGRTEAFF
>TRBV28
CASSLAPGQGGAEAFF
>TRBV7-9
CASSLLRGNYGYTF
>TRBV6-5
CASSYSTRDTQYF
>TRBV10-3
CAIRQGASTGELFF
>TRBV9
CASSGPRTVRGGEKLFF
>TRBV30
CAWSRPYRVLSTEAFF
>TRBV2
CASSEASGYTF
>TRBV7-9
CASRSGERGLYNEQFF
>TRBV7-8
CASSPGTADNSPLHF
>TRBV11-2
CASSLVGVQGPNLHNEQFF
>TRBV6-5
CASSTGPQAGNEQFF
>TRBV7-9
CASSWPGQTKNTEAFF
>TRBV5-5
CASSLGAGSNQPQHF
>TRBV9
CASGGGANTGELFF
>TRBV30
CAWSVGRWTSGSFGQETQYF
>TRBV30
CAWSVGRGPYEQYF
>TRBV19
CASKVGRENSPLHF
>TRBV9
CASSVGGGSQYEQYF
>TRBV2
CASSDPGANTEAFF
>TRBV19
CASSRQGPYEKLFF
>TRBV21-1
CASSKVFGTGEYEQYF
>TRBV2
CASSEDSTGELFF